A selection of T cell receptor beta chains follows, all from one sample in a study of technical replicates of blood from several donors. Profiled with immunoSEQ multiplex PCR; TCRdb holds only in-frame clones, not every one. The profile covers approximately 87,000 clones, with roughly 95% appearing a single time and 0.3% to 0.35% taken by the ten largest. Sequences were obtained from T cells isolated from PBMCs. The receptors here all came from a human donor in good health. The CDR3 runs from the conserved cysteine through the conserved F or W. The order of the fields is J gene, D gene, clone size, CDR3 length, V gene, CDR3 DNA, CDR3 protein. A D gene is named only where the DNA matches it firmly. The size field is filled for only some rows; it gives once, few, many or a size class.

j_call: TRBJ2-1
d_call: TRBD2
clone_size: .
cdr3_length: 14
v_call: TRBV14
cdr3_nt: TGTGCCAGCAGCCACCTCGGGAGGGGCGATGAGCAGTTCTTC
cdr3_aa: CASSHLGRGDEQFF

j_call: TRBJ2-3
d_call: TRBD1
clone_size: .
cdr3_length: 15
v_call: TRBV6-5
cdr3_nt: TGTGCCAGCAGTTCCCCAACAGGGGGCACAGATACGCAGTATTTT
cdr3_aa: CASSSPTGGTDTQYF

j_call: TRBJ1-4
d_call: .
clone_size: .
cdr3_length: 15
v_call: TRBV9
cdr3_nt: TGTGCCAGCAGCGGGGTCTTGGGGGGTACTGAAAAACTGTTTTTT
cdr3_aa: CASSGVLGGTEKLFF

j_call: TRBJ2-7
d_call: TRBD2
clone_size: .
cdr3_length: 16
v_call: TRBV29-1
cdr3_nt: TGCAGCGTTGAAGGTGGGACTAGCGGGAGAAGTTTCGAGCAGTACTTC
cdr3_aa: CSVEGGTSGRSFEQYF

j_call: TRBJ1-2
d_call: TRBD1
clone_size: .
cdr3_length: 17
v_call: TRBV7-9
cdr3_nt: TGTGCCAGCAGCTTAGCTGGGACAGATGAATTTTCCTATGGCTACACCTTC
cdr3_aa: CASSLAGTDEFSYGYTF

j_call: TRBJ2-5
d_call: .
clone_size: .
cdr3_length: 15
v_call: TRBV9
cdr3_nt: TGTGCCAGCAGCGTAGCCTCAGGGATCCAAGAGACCCAGTACTTC
cdr3_aa: CASSVASGIQETQYF

j_call: TRBJ1-3
d_call: TRBD1
clone_size: .
cdr3_length: 14
v_call: TRBV4-3
cdr3_nt: TGCGCCAGCAGCCAATCGGGACAGGGAAACACCATATATTTT
cdr3_aa: CASSQSGQGNTIYF

j_call: TRBJ1-1
d_call: .
clone_size: .
cdr3_length: 13
v_call: TRBV28
cdr3_nt: TGTGCCAGCAGTAATCGGGGGTTCACTGAAGCTTTCTTT
cdr3_aa: CASSNRGFTEAFF

j_call: TRBJ2-5
d_call: .
clone_size: once
cdr3_length: 14
v_call: TRBV19
cdr3_nt: TGTGCCAGTAGTATAACTCGGGAGTTGGAGACCCAGTACTTC
cdr3_aa: CASSITRELETQYF

j_call: TRBJ2-3
d_call: .
clone_size: once
cdr3_length: 13
v_call: TRBV15
cdr3_nt: TGTGCCACCCACGAGCGGGTCACAGATACGCAGTATTTT
cdr3_aa: CATHERVTDTQYF

j_call: TRBJ1-2
d_call: TRBD1
clone_size: .
cdr3_length: 13
v_call: TRBV7-8
cdr3_nt: TGTGCCAGCAGCTGGACAGGAAACTATGGCTACACCTTC
cdr3_aa: CASSWTGNYGYTF

j_call: TRBJ1-2
d_call: .
clone_size: .
cdr3_length: 12
v_call: TRBV28
cdr3_nt: TGTGCCAGCAGTCCCTTTAACTATGGCTACACCTTC
cdr3_aa: CASSPFNYGYTF

j_call: TRBJ1-2
d_call: .
clone_size: .
cdr3_length: 12
v_call: TRBV6-5
cdr3_nt: TGTGCCAGCAGTTACCGGGACTATGGCTACACCTTC
cdr3_aa: CASSYRDYGYTF

j_call: TRBJ2-7
d_call: TRBD2
clone_size: .
cdr3_length: 17
v_call: TRBV27
cdr3_nt: TGTGCCAGCAGTTTTCAATCCGTCGGGACTAGGTCCTACGAGCAGTACTTC
cdr3_aa: CASSFQSVGTRSYEQYF

j_call: TRBJ1-4
d_call: .
clone_size: once
cdr3_length: 14
v_call: TRBV5-8
cdr3_nt: TGTGCCAGCAGACGTACAGGGACGAATGAAAAACTGTTTTTT
cdr3_aa: CASRRTGTNEKLFF

j_call: TRBJ2-1
d_call: TRBD1
clone_size: .
cdr3_length: 16
v_call: TRBV4-2
cdr3_nt: TGTGCCAGCAGCCCCGGACAGGGCTTCTCAGGCAATGAGCAGTTCTTC
cdr3_aa: CASSPGQGFSGNEQFF

j_call: TRBJ2-2
d_call: TRBD2
clone_size: .
cdr3_length: 15
v_call: TRBV27
cdr3_nt: TGTGCCAGCAGTTTATTAGCGGGAGGGCCAAGGGAGCTGTTTTTT
cdr3_aa: CASSLLAGGPRELFF

j_call: TRBJ2-1
d_call: TRBD2
clone_size: .
cdr3_length: 14
v_call: TRBV4-2
cdr3_nt: TGTGCCAGCAGCCATGAGGCGGGAGTATACGAGCAGTTCTTC
cdr3_aa: CASSHEAGVYEQFF

j_call: TRBJ1-1
d_call: .
clone_size: .
cdr3_length: 14
v_call: TRBV5-1
cdr3_nt: TGCGCCAGCAGCCCCCCGGGGGGGGTGGCTGAAGCTTTCTTT
cdr3_aa: CASSPPGGVAEAFF

j_call: TRBJ2-2
d_call: .
clone_size: .
cdr3_length: 14
v_call: TRBV6-5
cdr3_nt: TGTGCCAGCAGTTACCAGGGGACGGCCGGGGAGCTGTTTTTT
cdr3_aa: CASSYQGTAGELFF

j_call: TRBJ2-5
d_call: .
clone_size: once
cdr3_length: 15
v_call: TRBV6-5
cdr3_nt: TGTGCCAGCAGTTACTCGATTGGCAGGGGTGAGACCCAGTACTTC
cdr3_aa: CASSYSIGRGETQYF

j_call: TRBJ2-7
d_call: .
clone_size: .
cdr3_length: 14
v_call: TRBV5-1
cdr3_nt: TGCGCCAGCAGCTTGAGTAGAACAGGTGAGGAGCAGTACTTC
cdr3_aa: CASSLSRTGEEQYF

j_call: TRBJ1-4
d_call: .
clone_size: .
cdr3_length: 13
v_call: TRBV4-3
cdr3_nt: TGCGCCAGCAGCCGAGCTCTTAATGAAAAACTGTTTTTT
cdr3_aa: CASSRALNEKLFF

j_call: TRBJ2-5
d_call: .
clone_size: .
cdr3_length: 14
v_call: TRBV29-1
cdr3_nt: TGCAGCGTTGGCAGAATATCAGGGGTAGAGACCCAGTACTTC
cdr3_aa: CSVGRISGVETQYF

j_call: TRBJ1-1
d_call: .
clone_size: .
cdr3_length: 15
v_call: TRBV5-1
cdr3_nt: TGCGCCAGCAGCTTGTACGGGGAGTGGGGCACTGAAGCTTTCTTT
cdr3_aa: CASSLYGEWGTEAFF

j_call: TRBJ1-5
d_call: .
clone_size: .
cdr3_length: 15
v_call: TRBV7-9
cdr3_nt: TGTGCCAGCAGCTTAGAGTCCGGGGGCAATCAGCCCCAGCATTTT
cdr3_aa: CASSLESGGNQPQHF

j_call: TRBJ1-4
d_call: .
clone_size: .
cdr3_length: 15
v_call: TRBV11-2
cdr3_nt: TGTGCCAGCAGCTTAGAGGCAGTGTCCTATGAAAAACTGTTTTTT
cdr3_aa: CASSLEAVSYEKLFF

j_call: TRBJ2-3
d_call: .
clone_size: .
cdr3_length: 14
v_call: TRBV21-1
cdr3_nt: TGTGCCAGCAGCAACTGGACAAGCACAGATACGCAGTATTTT
cdr3_aa: CASSNWTSTDTQYF

j_call: TRBJ2-1
d_call: .
clone_size: .
cdr3_length: 15
v_call: TRBV4-1
cdr3_nt: TGCGCCAGCAGCCTCCCCGGGGGCTCCTACAATGAGCAGTTCTTC
cdr3_aa: CASSLPGGSYNEQFF

j_call: TRBJ2-1
d_call: .
clone_size: .
cdr3_length: 14
v_call: TRBV7-9
cdr3_nt: TGTGCCAGCAGCTTTTCCAAAACTTACAATGAGCAGTTCTTC
cdr3_aa: CASSFSKTYNEQFF

j_call: TRBJ1-2
d_call: TRBD1
clone_size: .
cdr3_length: 16
v_call: TRBV28
cdr3_nt: TGTGCCAGCAGTTCCGGGACAGGGGAGACCCTCTATGGCTACACCTTC
cdr3_aa: CASSSGTGETLYGYTF

j_call: TRBJ1-1
d_call: TRBD1
clone_size: .
cdr3_length: 12
v_call: TRBV11-1
cdr3_nt: TGTGCCAGCAGCGAAAACAGGGGCAAAGCTTTCTTT
cdr3_aa: CASSENRGKAFF

j_call: TRBJ1-5
d_call: .
clone_size: .
cdr3_length: 14
v_call: TRBV7-6
cdr3_nt: TGTGCCAGCAGCTTAGCCGGGAGCAATCAGCCCCAGCATTTT
cdr3_aa: CASSLAGSNQPQHF

j_call: TRBJ2-7
d_call: TRBD1
clone_size: .
cdr3_length: 15
v_call: TRBV28
cdr3_nt: TGTGCCAGCACCCTGACTGGACAGGCATACTACGAGCAGTACTTC
cdr3_aa: CASTLTGQAYYEQYF

j_call: TRBJ2-2
d_call: TRBD2
clone_size: .
cdr3_length: 15
v_call: TRBV9
cdr3_nt: TGTGCCAGCAGCGTAGTGGCTAGCGGGGGCGGGGAGCTGTTTTTT
cdr3_aa: CASSVVASGGGELFF

j_call: TRBJ1-2
d_call: TRBD1
clone_size: once
cdr3_length: 14
v_call: TRBV6-1
cdr3_nt: TGTGCCAGCAGTGAGAGACAGGGGGCGCGGGGCTACACCTTC
cdr3_aa: CASSERQGARGYTF

j_call: TRBJ2-4
d_call: TRBD2
clone_size: .
cdr3_length: 14
v_call: TRBV7-9
cdr3_nt: TGTGCCAGCAGCTCTAGCGGGATCTTTGACATTCAGTACTTC
cdr3_aa: CASSSSGIFDIQYF

j_call: TRBJ1-1
d_call: .
clone_size: .
cdr3_length: 16
v_call: TRBV11-3
cdr3_nt: TGTGCCAGCAGTCGGACATACCCTTTGCTTAACACTGAAGCTTTCTTT
cdr3_aa: CASSRTYPLLNTEAFF

j_call: TRBJ1-5
d_call: .
clone_size: .
cdr3_length: 14
v_call: TRBV6-1
cdr3_nt: TGTGCCAGCAGCCAATCACCAGGCAATCAGCCCCAGCATTTT
cdr3_aa: CASSQSPGNQPQHF

j_call: TRBJ1-5
d_call: .
clone_size: .
cdr3_length: 14
v_call: TRBV13
cdr3_nt: TGTGCCAGCAGCCGGGGGGGGAGCAATCAGCCCCAGCATTTT
cdr3_aa: CASSRGGSNQPQHF